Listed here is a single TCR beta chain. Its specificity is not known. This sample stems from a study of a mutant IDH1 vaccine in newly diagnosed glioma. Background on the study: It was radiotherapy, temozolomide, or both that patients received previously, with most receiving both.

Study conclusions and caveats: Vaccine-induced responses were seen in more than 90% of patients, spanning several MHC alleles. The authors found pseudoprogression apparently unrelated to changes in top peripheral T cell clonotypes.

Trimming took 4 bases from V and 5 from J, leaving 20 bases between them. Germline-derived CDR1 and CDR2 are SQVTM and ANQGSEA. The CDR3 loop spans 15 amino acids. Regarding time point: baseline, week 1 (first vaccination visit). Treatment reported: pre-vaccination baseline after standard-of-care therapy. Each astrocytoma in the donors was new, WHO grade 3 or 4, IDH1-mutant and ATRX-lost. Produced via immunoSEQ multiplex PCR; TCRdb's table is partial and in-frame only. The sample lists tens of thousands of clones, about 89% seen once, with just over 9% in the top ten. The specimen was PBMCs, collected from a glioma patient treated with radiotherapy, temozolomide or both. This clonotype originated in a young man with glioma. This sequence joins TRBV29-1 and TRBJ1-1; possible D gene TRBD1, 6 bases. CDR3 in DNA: TGCAGCGTTGCTCCTCACGGCAGGGGAATGACTGAAGCTTTCTTT. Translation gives CSVAPHGRGMTEAFF.